One and the same sample provided the 13 T cell receptor beta chains below, sequenced in a study of blood T cell repertoires in COVID-19. Assay: immunoSEQ multiplex PCR; the TCRdb copy retains only in-frame clones and omits some. This table holds some 290,000 clones, about nine tenths found once. The material sequenced was peripheral blood. The receptors were sampled from a woman aged 25 to 39 with COVID-19, enrolled during active disease.

This chain links TRBV6-2 or TRBV6-3 with TRBJ2-7; D is ambiguous. Germline V lookup: CDR1 MNHEY, CDR2 SVGEGT. This CDR3 comprises 13 residues. The V end was cut by 2 bases, the J end by 4 bases, with 9 bases between. The CDR3: CASSYESAYEQYF. CDR3 coding DNA: TGTGCCAGCAGTTACGAGAGTGCTTACGAGCAGTACTTC.

This chain uses TRBV2 with TRBJ2-5, with D perhaps TRBD1 (5 bases). This CDR3 comprises 15 residues. Trimming left V 7 bases short and J 2 bases short, with 17 bases between. The germline CDR1 and CDR2 sequences are SNHLY and FYNNEI. The CDR3 region is CASIKGDSSQETQYF. CDR3 sequence (DNA): TGTGCCAGCATCAAAGGGGATAGTAGTCAAGAGACCCAGTACTTC.

The chain has TRBV5-1 and TRBJ2-2, with TRBD2 matching over 8 bases. J was trimmed by 4 bases and V by 4 bases; bases with no gene match: 9. The CDR3 covers 16 residues. Per germline, CDR1 SGHRS and CDR2 YFSETQ. CDR3 nucleotide sequence: TGCGCCAGCAGCCCCTCGGGACTAGTAGTCACCGGGGAGCTGTTTTTT. Translated, it gives CASSPSGLVVTGELFF. Variable domain in full (rest from reference TRBV5-1 and TRBJ2-2): KAGVTQTPRYLIKTRGQQVTLSCSPISGHRSVSWYQQTPGQGLQFLFEYFSETQRNKGNFPGRFSGRQFSNSRSEMNVSTLELGDSALYLCASSPSGLVVTGELFFGEGSRLTVL.

This chain links TRBV14 with TRBJ1-3, with unresolved D. This CDR3 comprises 16 residues. The V and J ends lost 3 bases and 0 bases respectively, with 12 bases between them. Looked up from germline, CDR1 is SGHDN and CDR2 is FVKESK. The CDR3 here is CASSQTRRASGNTIYF. CDR3 nucleotides: TGTGCCAGCAGCCAGACCAGGAGGGCCTCTGGAAACACCATATATTTT. Full variable domain (rest looked up from reference TRBV14 and TRBJ1-3): EAGVTQFPSHSVIEKGQTVTLRCDPISGHDNLYWYRRVMGKEIKFLLHFVKESKQDESGMPNNRFLAERTGGTYSTLKVQPAELEDSGVYFCASSQTRRASGNTIYFGEGSWLTVV.

V is TRBV30 and J is TRBJ2-7; a possible D gene is TRBD2 (6 bases). The CDR3 runs to 16 residues. Between the trimmed V and J ends, which lost 2 bases and 3 bases, there was a span of 20 bases. Germline V CDR1 and CDR2: GTSNPN, SVGIG (reference sequence). CDR3: CAWSPSGGSPYYEQYF. The CDR3, as DNA: TGTGCCTGGAGTCCTTCCGGGGGATCCCCCTACTACGAGCAGTACTTC.

This chain connects TRBV6-7 to TRBJ2-7; 9 nucleotides align to TRBD2. TRBV6-7 falls under the ORF class, with uncertain function. CDR3 size: 15 residues. Losses at the gene ends were 5 bases for V and 5 bases for J; bases not matched to a gene: 10. In nucleotides, the CDR3 is TGTGCCAGCAGTGCTAGTAGCGGGAGTAGCCACGAGCAGTACTTC. As protein: CASSASSGSSHEQYF.

The V call is TRBV9, the J call TRBJ1-1; TRBD1 is a possible D gene (5 bases). CDR1 and CDR2 (germline): SGDLS, YYNGEE. V lost 4 bases, J lost 4 bases, and 17 bases lay in between. The CDR3 has 15 residues. The CDR3 DNA is TGTGCCAGCAGCCTCCCCAGTGGGGGGAGCACTGAAGCTTTCTTT. It yields the protein CASSLPSGGSTEAFF.

The V and J genes are TRBV5-4 and TRBJ2-3, with a possible D match to TRBD1 (5 bases). This CDR3 spans 17 amino acids. The germline CDR1 and CDR2 sequences are SGHNT and YYREEE (reference sequence). Trimming stripped 0 bases from V and 4 bases from J, with 18 bases between. The CDR3 bases are TGTGCCAGCAGCTTGGGAGCGTGGGCCACACAGGCAGATACGCAGTATTTT. This codes for CASSLGAWATQADTQYF.

In its sample, this clone was seen once. The V and J genes are TRBV27 and TRBJ1-1; no firm D call. The germline V gene has CDR1 MNHEY and CDR2 SMNVEV (reference sequence). The V gene lost 3 bases and the J gene lost 0 bases, with 5 bases spanning the gap. This CDR3 has 13 residues. The CDR3 DNA follows: TGTGCCAGCAGTTTTCTCGTGAACACTGAAGCTTTCTTT. Protein product: CASSFLVNTEAFF.

The rearrangement links TRBV6-4 to TRBJ1-2; 9 bases align to TRBD1. V dropped 5 bases and J dropped 4; count of bases not matched to a gene: 8. The germline CDR1 and CDR2 sequences are MRHNA and SNTAGT. This CDR3 is 15 amino acids long. The CDR3 reads CASSNFPGQGYGYTF. In nucleotides, the CDR3 is TGTGCCAGCAGTAATTTTCCGGGACAGGGCTATGGCTACACCTTC.

The chain has TRBV7-9 and TRBJ2-7; 7 bases agree with TRBD1. Germline V gives CDR1 SEHNR, CDR2 FQNEAQ (reference sequence). This CDR3 is 16 amino acids long. The ends lost 4 bases at V and 3 bases at J; junction bases unmatched: 12. CDR3 region: CASSSINTGQLYEQYF. DNA for the CDR3: TGTGCCAGCAGCTCAATTAACACGGGACAGCTCTACGAGCAGTACTTC.

This chain joins TRBV5-4 and TRBJ2-1; 8 bases line up with TRBD1. This CDR3 is built from 18 residues. Germline V gives CDR1 SGHNT, CDR2 YYREEE (reference sequence). V shed 2 bases, J shed 4 bases, and the junction held 14 bases outside the gene matches. For the CDR3, the DNA is TGTGCCAGCAGCTTTTCCCAGGGGGCGACCTTAATATACAATGAGCAGTTCTTC. Encoded protein: CASSFSQGATLIYNEQFF.

This clone was seen just once. The chain has TRBV19 and TRBJ2-3, with 7 bases fitting TRBD2. The CDR3 sequence is 15 residues long. The junction had 5 bases not matched to a gene; V was cut back by 5 bases and J by 0 bases. Germline V gene lookup returns CDR1 LNHDA and CDR2 SQIVND (reference sequence). CDR3 in DNA: TGTGCCAGTAGTCGCGGGAGCTCTAGCACAGATACGCAGTATTTT. It encodes CASSRGSSSTDTQYF.